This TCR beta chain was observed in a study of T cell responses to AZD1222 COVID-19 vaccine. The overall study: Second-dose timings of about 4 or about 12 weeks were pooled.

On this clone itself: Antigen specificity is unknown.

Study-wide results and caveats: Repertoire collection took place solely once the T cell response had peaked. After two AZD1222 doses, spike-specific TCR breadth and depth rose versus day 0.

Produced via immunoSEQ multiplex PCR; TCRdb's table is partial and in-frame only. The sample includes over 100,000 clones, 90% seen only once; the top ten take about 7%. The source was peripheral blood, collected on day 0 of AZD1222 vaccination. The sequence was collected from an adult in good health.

The CDR3 sequence is CASSLSPGGRTGELFF. CDR3 DNA: TGTGCCAGCAGTTTATCACCGGGAGGTCGTACCGGGGAGCTGTTTTTT. The genes are TRBV28 and TRBJ2-2; TRBD2 matches 7 bases. The CDR3 extends over 16 amino acids. Trimming took 1 base from V and 5 from J; bases not matched to a gene: 7. Germline V gene sequence: CDR1 MDHEN, CDR2 SYDVKM.